Below, 24 T cell receptor beta chains from the same sample are listed, as sequenced in a study of T cell responses to AZD1222 COVID-19 vaccine. The method was immunoSEQ multiplex PCR; TCRdb's version includes in-frame clones alone and lacks a portion of them. The repertoire holds around 72,000 clones, with 80% to 90% as singletons. Here the sequenced sample was peripheral blood, taken on day 0 of AZD1222 vaccination. The receptors were sampled from an adult in good health.

V and J are TRBV6-4 and TRBJ1-5; the match to TRBD1 covers 7 bases. CDR3 length: 14 amino acids. Germline V lookup: CDR1 MRHNA, CDR2 SNTAGT. V trimming: 2 bases; J trimming: 4 bases; junction bases outside the gene matches: 2. In DNA, the CDR3 is TGTGCCAGCAGTGACCAGGGGGGAAATCAGCCCCAGCATTTT. It translates to CASSDQGGNQPQHF.

J is TRBJ2-7 and V is TRBV2; 12 bases match TRBD2. Germline loops: CDR1 SNHLY, CDR2 FYNNEI. The CDR3 loop spans 17 amino acids. After removal of 6 bases from V and 0 bases from J, the junction contained 9 bases not matched to a gene. The CDR3: CASSSTLAGGPSYEQYF. Here the CDR3 DNA reads TGTGCCAGCAGCTCTACCCTAGCGGGGGGGCCCTCCTACGAGCAGTACTTC.

The rearrangement uses TRBV7-6 and TRBJ1-6; unclear D gene. Germline CDR1 reads SGHVS; CDR2 reads FNYEAQ. Deletions cut 4 bases from V and 5 bases from J, with 12 bases between. The CDR3 sequence is 15 residues long. DNA for the CDR3: TGTGCCAGCAGCTCAGGCTGGTGGAATAATTCACCCCTCCACTTT. Its translation: CASSSGWWNNSPLHF.

This clone was seen a single time. J is TRBJ1-1 and V is TRBV7-3, with unresolved D. Trimming pared 2 bases from V and 2 bases from J, leaving 6 bases between. Germline V gives CDR1 SGHTA, CDR2 FQGTGA. CDR3 size: 13 residues. The CDR3 region has the DNA TGTGCCAGCAGCTTACAGGAAAACACTGAAGCTTTCTTT. It codes for CASSLQENTEAFF.

The rearrangement joins TRBV7-9 to TRBJ1-3; TRBD1 agrees at 10 bases. The CDR3 is made up of 16 amino acids. After removal of 6 bases from V and 3 bases from J, the junction contained 8 bases not matched to a gene. Germline-derived CDR1 and CDR2 are SEHNR and FQNEAQ (reference sequence). CDR3 protein: CASRMTGTGVGNTIYF. The CDR3 coding sequence is TGTGCCAGCAGGATGACCGGGACAGGGGTTGGAAACACCATATATTTT.

This clone has a single count. The chain has TRBV6-5 and TRBJ2-7; D is undetermined. V was cut by 6 bases and J by 0 bases, with 15 bases left in between. Germline loops: CDR1 MNHEY, CDR2 SVGAGI. The CDR3 runs to 15 residues. The CDR3 DNA sequence: TGTGCCAGCAGCCAGGTAGCTCATCTCTCCTACGAGCAGTACTTC. This sequence encodes CASSQVAHLSYEQYF.

The genes are TRBV19 and TRBJ1-1; perhaps TRBD1 as D (5 bases). The germline V gene encodes CDR1 LNHDA and CDR2 SQIVND (reference sequence). The V end was cut by 5 bases, the J end by 11 bases, with 18 bases between. The CDR3 covers 13 residues. The CDR3 nucleotides read TGTGCCAGTAGTCCACCGGGACCAGGTTCGGCTTTCTTT. Amino acids: CASSPPGPGSAFF.

This chain joins TRBV4-2 and TRBJ2-5, with 9 nucleotides matching TRBD2. CDR3 size: 15 residues. The germline V gene has CDR1 LGHNA and CDR2 YNFKEQ. V lost 1 base and J lost 3; bases outside the gene matches: 3. Written as DNA, the CDR3 is TGTGCCAGCAGCCAAGGGGCTAGCGGGGAAGAGACCCAGTACTTC. Protein sequence: CASSQGASGEETQYF.

As DNA, the CDR3 is TGTGCCAGCAGCCCCCGGGCTGTTGGGAATGAAAAACTGTTTTTT. It translates to CASSPRAVGNEKLFF. The chain is built from TRBV4-2 and TRBJ1-4, with unresolved D. The CDR3 loop spans 15 amino acids. CDR1 and CDR2 (germline): LGHNA, YNFKEQ. V was shortened by 4 bases and J by 5 bases, with 14 bases between the two germline ends.

The chain joins TRBV24-1 to TRBJ2-5; 7 bases are shared with TRBD1. V trimming: 10 bases; J trimming: 3 bases; junction bases outside the gene matches: 4. Looked up from germline, CDR1 is KGHDR and CDR2 is SFDVKD. The CDR3 consists of 12 residues. CDR3 DNA sequence: TGTGCCACAGCAGACAGGGAAGAGACCCAGTACTTC. Protein sequence: CATADREETQYF.

The chain joins TRBV19 to TRBJ1-2; TRBD1 matches 8 bases. Trimming cost V 7 bases and J 5 bases; bases outside gene matches: 3. This CDR3 region has 12 residues. The germline V gene encodes CDR1 LNHDA and CDR2 SQIVND (reference sequence). DNA of the CDR3: TGTGCCAGTAAGGACAGGGCGTATGGCTACACCTTC. Protein sequence: CASKDRAYGYTF.

V usage is TRBV7-2 and J usage is TRBJ2-3; D ambiguous. Trimming left V 5 bases short and J 6 bases short, with 12 bases between. The germline gives CDR1 SGHTA, CDR2 FQGNSA. This CDR3 is built from 13 residues. CDR3 region: CASSPKTSDTQYF. Here the CDR3 DNA reads TGTGCCAGCAGCCCCAAGACTTCGGATACGCAGTATTTT.

The rearrangement uses TRBV2 and TRBJ2-6; D perhaps matches TRBD2 (6 bases). CDR1 is SNHLY, CDR2 FYNNEI, per germline. The CDR3 covers 15 residues. The ends were cut back, 4 bases at V and 3 bases at J, with 10 bases in the middle. The CDR3: CASSAGGFGANVLTF. In DNA, the CDR3 is TGTGCCAGCAGTGCTGGAGGGTTTGGGGCCAACGTCCTGACTTTC. The variable domain in full, completed from reference TRBV2 and TRBJ2-6, reads EPEVTQTPSHQVTQMGQEVILRCVPISNHLYFYWYRQILGQKVEFLVSFYNNEISEKSEIFDDQFSVERPDGSNFTLKIRSTKLEDSAMYFCASSAGGFGANVLTFGAGSRLTVL.

The CDR3 reads CSVGRSGMDTEAFF. The CDR3, as DNA: TGCAGCGTTGGCCGTTCCGGAATGGACACTGAAGCTTTCTTT. The V call is TRBV29-1, the J call TRBJ1-1, with unresolved D. The CDR3 totals 14 residues. With 4 bases removed from V and 3 bases from J, the gap between germline ends came to 15 bases. CDR1 and CDR2 from the germline V gene are SQVTM and ANQGSEA.

The CDR3 protein is CASSFGTGNYGYTF. The CDR3 DNA sequence: TGTGCCAGCAGCTTCGGGACAGGGAACTATGGCTACACCTTC. J is TRBJ1-2 and V is TRBV7-2; 9 nucleotides align to TRBD1. CDR3 length: 14 amino acids. Trimming at V came to 3 bases and at J to 2 bases, leaving 1 base not matched to a gene. Germline CDR1 reads SGHTA; CDR2 reads FQGNSA. Drawing the rest from reference TRBV7-2 and TRBJ1-2, the complete variable domain is GAGVSQSPSNKVTEKGKDVELRCDPISGHTALYWYRQSLGQGLEFLIYFQGNSAPDKSGLPSDRFSAERTGGSVSTLTIQRTQQEDSAVYLCASSFGTGNYGYTFGSGTRLTVV.

The V call is TRBV19, the J call TRBJ2-5, with D possibly being TRBD1 or TRBD2 (6 bases each). Looked up from germline, CDR1 is LNHDA and CDR2 is SQIVND (reference sequence). Trimming removed 5 bases at V and 5 bases at J, with 12 bases between. This CDR3 comprises 13 residues. The CDR3 sequence: CASSGRGGETQYF. The CDR3 coding sequence is TGTGCCAGTAGTGGACGAGGGGGGGAGACCCAGTACTTC.

This clone was observed a few times. The chain recombines TRBV24-1 with TRBJ2-1, with 7 positions matching TRBD1. The CDR3 length is 14 residues. With V trimmed by 7 bases and J by 4 bases, 6 bases remained unmatched. Germline lookup yields CDR1 KGHDR and CDR2 SFDVKD. The CDR3 loop is CATRKGGSYNEQFF. DNA for the CDR3: TGTGCCACCAGGAAAGGGGGCTCATACAATGAGCAGTTCTTC.

This clone was seen just once. This chain uses TRBV5-8 with TRBJ1-4; D remains unclear. Trimming removed 6 bases at V and 4 bases at J, with 10 bases between. The CDR3 runs to 13 residues. In germline, CDR1 is SGHTS, CDR2 YDEGEE. CDR3 sequence (DNA): TGTGCCAGCATTACGTACTTTAATGAAAAACTGTTTTTT. It yields the protein CASITYFNEKLFF.

The chain has TRBV6-1 and TRBJ2-2, with D hard to call. Germline lookup yields CDR1 MNHNS and CDR2 SASEGT. The germline V and J ends were trimmed by 0 bases and 5 bases, with 7 bases remaining between them. The length of the CDR3 is 14 residues. The CDR3 protein is CASSEASRTGELFF. Written as DNA, the CDR3 is TGTGCCAGCAGTGAAGCGTCGAGGACCGGGGAGCTGTTTTTT.

The CDR3 reads CASSSHLNTEAFF. DNA of the CDR3: TGTGCCAGCAGCTCCCACCTAAACACTGAAGCTTTCTTT. The chain uses TRBV7-3 and TRBJ1-1; no firm D call. The germline V gene encodes CDR1 SGHTA and CDR2 FQGTGA. V dropped 4 bases and J dropped 2 bases, with 8 bases sitting between them. This CDR3 spans 13 amino acids.

This chain joins TRBV6-5 and TRBJ1-1, with no clear D. The CDR3 consists of 13 residues. Germline loops: CDR1 MNHEY, CDR2 SVGAGI. V was clipped by 6 bases and J by 1 base, with 9 bases between them. CDR3 residues: CASRSSANTEAFF. CDR3 coding DNA: TGTGCCAGCAGATCCTCAGCGAACACTGAAGCTTTCTTT.

V usage is TRBV6-6 and J usage is TRBJ1-2; possibly TRBD1 for D (5 bases). Trimming shortened V by 8 bases and J by 0 bases, and 7 bases separated the two germline ends. Germline CDR1 and CDR2: MNHNY and SVGAGI (reference sequence). This CDR3 contains 12 residues. The DNA of the CDR3 is TGTGCCAGCTGGGACTCTAACTATGGCTACACCTTC. This gives the protein CASWDSNYGYTF.

CDR3 residues: CASSPPGVDYGYTF. CDR3 coding DNA: TGTGCCAGCTCACCACCAGGGGTGGACTATGGCTACACCTTC. The genes are TRBV18 and TRBJ1-2; D is possibly TRBD1 (5 bases). This CDR3 spans 14 amino acids. The germline V gene has CDR1 KGHSH and CDR2 LQKENI. Deletions cut 0 bases from V and 3 bases from J, with 8 bases between.

The V and J genes are TRBV19 and TRBJ2-3, with no clear D. Germline values: CDR1 LNHDA, CDR2 SQIVND (reference sequence). This CDR3 contains 16 residues. V lost 4 bases and J 0 bases, leaving 14 bases between the germline ends. The DNA for the CDR3 is TGTGCCAGTAGTACCCAGTCTGCAGCTAGCACAGATACGCAGTATTTT. This sequence encodes CASSTQSAASTDTQYF.